This T cell receptor (beta chain) was profiled in a study of tumor-infiltrating lymphocytes in primary liver carcinoma. DNA and RNA were both co-extracted from approximately 20-30 mg of bulk tissue that had not been sorted. There are 10 residues in the CDR3. V lost 7 bases and J lost 10, with 11 bases in between. Germline-derived CDR1 and CDR2 are SQVTM and ANQGSEA. Concerning this clonotype itself: Given the absence of the conserved phenylalanine or tryptophan at the CDR3 end, a read error is likely.

A primer in the constant region served to generate TCR beta cDNA from 500 ng of total RNA. Slightly modified ARM-PCR, run as three nested multiplex PCR rounds, produced the TCR beta libraries. In the first two PCR rounds, TRBV1-TRBV30 forward primers were paired with a C-beta reverse primer, and each round lasted roughly 9 cycles. TCRdb independently ran MiXCR on the multiplex PCR reads; one entry per CDR3 protein. This table holds about 54,000 distinct CDR3 sequences, about 68% found once. The receptor was derived from a man between 40 and 49 years old with primary liver carcinoma and hepatitis B virus infection. The sample consisted of liver tumor tissue from sampling region 2. Subset of the sample: tumor region T2, inferior pole. The chain uses TRBV29-1 and TRBJ2-1; D is unresolved. Here the CDR3 DNA reads TGCAGCGGATCGGAGAACGAGCAGTTCCTC. Protein: CSGSENEQFL.